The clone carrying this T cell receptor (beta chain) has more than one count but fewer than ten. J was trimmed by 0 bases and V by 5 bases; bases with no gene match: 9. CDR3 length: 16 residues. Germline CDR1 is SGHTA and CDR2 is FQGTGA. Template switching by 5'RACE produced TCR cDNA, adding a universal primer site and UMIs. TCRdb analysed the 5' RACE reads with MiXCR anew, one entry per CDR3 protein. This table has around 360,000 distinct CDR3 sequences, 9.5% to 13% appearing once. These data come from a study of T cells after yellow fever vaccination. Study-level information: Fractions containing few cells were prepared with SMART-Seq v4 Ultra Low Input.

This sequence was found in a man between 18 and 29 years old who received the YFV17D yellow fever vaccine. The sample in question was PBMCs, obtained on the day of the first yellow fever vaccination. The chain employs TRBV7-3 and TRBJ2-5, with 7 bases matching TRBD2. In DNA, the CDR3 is TGTGCCAGCAGCCCCCTGGGCGGGGGATACCAAGAGACCCAGTACTTC. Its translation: CASSPLGGGYQETQYF.